Listed below are T cell receptor beta chains from one sample, sequenced in a study of cytomegalovirus exposure and HLA in healthy donors. The repertoire was sequenced with immunoSEQ multiplex PCR; TCRdb's copy has only in-frame clones and lacks some. The sample carries 55,000 to 65,000 clones, just under 75% recorded once. Material: PBMCs. The origin of the receptors is a man aged 25 to 40 in good health and CMV-seropositive. Each CDR3 is given with its conserved first and last residue. A D gene is named only where the DNA matches it firmly. Some rows mark clone size as missing; the rest say once, few, many or name a class of expanded clone.

TRBJ1-2	-	TRBV10-3	-	TGTGCCATCAGCACAGGGAATGGCTACACCTTC	CAISTGNGYTF
TRBJ1-1	-	TRBV4-1	-	TGCGCCAGCAGCCGCTCCTTCGAGACTGAGAACACTGAAGCTTTCTTT	CASSRSFETENTEAFF
TRBJ1-5	-	TRBV28	few	TGTGCCAGCAGTTTTAGCCCGCCCCAGCATTTT	CASSFSPPQHF
TRBJ2-5	-	TRBV5-1	few	TGCGCCAGCAGCTTGAGAGGCAGCGGAAAAGAGACCCAGTACTTC	CASSLRGSGKETQYF
TRBJ1-1	TRBD1	TRBV5-1	-	TGCGCCAGCAGCCTTCCGGGACAGGTTAGGGGAAGAACTGAAGCTTTCTTT	CASSLPGQVRGRTEAFF
TRBJ1-6	-	TRBV28	-	TGTGCCACCGATGTCCTGGGCTCCCGCCATTCACCCCTCCACTTT	CATDVLGSRHSPLHF
TRBJ1-1	-	TRBV5-1	-	TGCGCCAGCAGCTTGGAGTTCGGGGGATACACTGAAGCTTTCTTT	CASSLEFGGYTEAFF
TRBJ2-6	-	TRBV6-5	-	TGTGCCAGCAGGGACAGCTCTGGGGCCAACGTCCTGACTTTC	CASRDSSGANVLTF
TRBJ2-7	TRBD1	TRBV18	-	TGTGCCAGCTCACCACCAAACAGGGGTACCTACGAGCAGTACTTC	CASSPPNRGTYEQYF
TRBJ1-2	TRBD1	TRBV4-1	-	TGCGCCAGCAGCCATGAAACAGGGGAGGGCTACACCTTC	CASSHETGEGYTF
TRBJ2-2	TRBD2	TRBV27	-	TGTGCCAGCAGTTTCTTAGCGGGGTCGGAGCTGTTTTTT	CASSFLAGSELFF
TRBJ2-7	TRBD1	TRBV11-2	-	TGTGCCAGCAGCCCAAGACAGGGATCCTACGAGCAGTACTTC	CASSPRQGSYEQYF
TRBJ2-1	TRBD2	TRBV9	-	TGTGCCAGCAGCGTAGGTCTGCGGGGGGGCTCCTACAATGAGCAGTTCTTC	CASSVGLRGGSYNEQFF
TRBJ2-7	TRBD1	TRBV28	few	TGTGCCAGCAGGTCGACAGGGGGAGACTACGAGCAGTACTTC	CASRSTGGDYEQYF
TRBJ2-2	TRBD2	TRBV4-3	-	TGCGCCAGCAGCCAAGATCCCGGCGGGGGGGCCGGGGAGCTGTTTTTT	CASSQDPGGGAGELFF
TRBJ1-1	-	TRBV6-1	few	TGTGCCAGCAGTCCACGGGATTACACTGAAGCTTTCTTT	CASSPRDYTEAFF
TRBJ1-1	-	TRBV5-1	-	TGCGCCAGCAGCTTGGCAGAAACGAACACTGAAGCTTTCTTT	CASSLAETNTEAFF
TRBJ2-7	-	TRBV27	-	TGTGCCAGCAGTAGGGGTCGTGACTCCTACGAGCAGTACTTC	CASSRGRDSYEQYF
TRBJ1-5	-	TRBV18	-	TGTGCCAGCTCACCTCGCGAACAGAGCAATCAGCCCCAGCATTTT	CASSPREQSNQPQHF
TRBJ1-2	-	TRBV7-9	-	TGTGCCAGCAGCCCTGAGTTTAACTATGGCTACACCTTC	CASSPEFNYGYTF
TRBJ1-1	-	TRBV19	-	TGTGCCAGTAGTATAACAGGGCGGGACACTGAAGCTTTCTTT	CASSITGRDTEAFF
TRBJ1-2	TRBD1	TRBV7-9	-	TGTGCCAGCAGCGAGCGACAGGGCAGTAAAGGCTACACCTTC	CASSERQGSKGYTF
TRBJ2-3	TRBD1	TRBV27	-	TGTGCCAGCAGTCCGGGACAGGGGATAGATACGCAGTATTTT	CASSPGQGIDTQYF
TRBJ1-1	TRBD1	TRBV7-2	-	TGTGCCAGCAGCTTAGTAGGTCAGGGGGCGACTGAAGCTTTCTTT	CASSLVGQGATEAFF
TRBJ2-5	-	TRBV29-1	-	TGCAGCGCGGGGGTCGGGGCTGTGGAGACCCAGTACTTC	CSAGVGAVETQYF
TRBJ2-7	TRBD1	TRBV10-3	once	TGTGCCATCACCGCCGGGACAGGGAGTTCCTACGAGCAGTACTTC	CAITAGTGSSYEQYF
TRBJ2-2	TRBD1	TRBV25-1	-	TGTGCCAGCAGTGCGATGGACAGGGGGTATTCCGGGGAGCTGTTTTTT	CASSAMDRGYSGELFF
TRBJ2-1	-	TRBV4-1	-	TGCGCCAGCAGATCCGTGAGCTCCTACAATGAGCAGTTCTTC	CASRSVSSYNEQFF
TRBJ1-2	-	TRBV4-2	-	TGTGCCAGCAGCCAAGGTACCGCAGAAAACTATGGCTACACCTTC	CASSQGTAENYGYTF
TRBJ1-1	-	TRBV6-5	-	TGTGCCAGCAGACTTGGCACTGAAGCTTTCTTT	CASRLGTEAFF
TRBJ1-3	TRBD1	TRBV27	-	TGTGCCAGCAGTTTCGACAGGGGGCCTGGAAACACCATATATTTT	CASSFDRGPGNTIYF
TRBJ1-4	-	TRBV6-1	few	TGTGCCAGCAGTTTATCAGGGAAACTGTTTTTT	CASSLSGKLFF
TRBJ1-1	TRBD1	TRBV6-5	-	TGTGCCAGCAGAACGACAGGGGTAGTCGCTGAAGCTTTCTTT	CASRTTGVVAEAFF
TRBJ2-2	TRBD1	TRBV2	-	TGTGCCAGTGGACAGGGGGCCACCGGGGAGCTGTTTTTT	CASGQGATGELFF
TRBJ2-5	-	TRBV6-6	-	TGTGCCAGCACCAGCGTGGTTGAGACCCAGTACTTC	CASTSVVETQYF
TRBJ2-7	TRBD2	TRBV7-9	-	TGTGCCAGCAGCGCATTGGTTCAGCGGGGGGTAACATCCTACGAGCAGTACTTC	CASSALVQRGVTSYEQYF
TRBJ2-1	TRBD2	TRBV5-4	-	TGTGCCAGCAGCTTCGCCGGGGGGGCGGACAATGAGCAGTTCTTC	CASSFAGGADNEQFF
TRBJ2-2	-	TRBV15	-	TGTGCCACCAGCAGAGATCCGGGGAGTGGCGGGGAGCTGTTTTTT	CATSRDPGSGGELFF
TRBJ1-5	-	TRBV7-8	few	TGTGCCAGCAGCGCCGTGACACATACCAATCAGCCCCAGCATTTT	CASSAVTHTNQPQHF
TRBJ2-3	-	TRBV19	-	TGTGCCAGTAGCGACTTCAATACGCAGTATTTT	CASSDFNTQYF
TRBJ1-2	TRBD1	TRBV13	-	TGTGCCAGCAGCTTAGCCCCCTCTGGACAGGGCGTTCATGGCTACACCTTC	CASSLAPSGQGVHGYTF
TRBJ1-2	TRBD1	TRBV28	-	TGTGCCAGCAGTCCCGGGACAGCGAACTATGGCTACACCTTC	CASSPGTANYGYTF
TRBJ1-1	TRBD1	TRBV28	-	TGTGCCAGCAGTCTGACAGGGGGCGGGAACACTGAAGCTTTCTTT	CASSLTGGGNTEAFF